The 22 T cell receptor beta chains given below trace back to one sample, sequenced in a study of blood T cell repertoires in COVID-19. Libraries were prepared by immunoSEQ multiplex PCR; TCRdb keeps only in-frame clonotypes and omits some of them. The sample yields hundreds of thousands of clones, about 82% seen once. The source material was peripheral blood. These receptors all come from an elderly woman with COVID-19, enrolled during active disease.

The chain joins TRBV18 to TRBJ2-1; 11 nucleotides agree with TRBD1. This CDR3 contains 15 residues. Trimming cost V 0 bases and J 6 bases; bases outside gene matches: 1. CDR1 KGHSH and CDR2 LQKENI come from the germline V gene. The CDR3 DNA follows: TGTGCCAGCTCACCACCGGGACAGGGGGGCAATGAGCAGTTCTTC. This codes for CASSPPGQGGNEQFF.

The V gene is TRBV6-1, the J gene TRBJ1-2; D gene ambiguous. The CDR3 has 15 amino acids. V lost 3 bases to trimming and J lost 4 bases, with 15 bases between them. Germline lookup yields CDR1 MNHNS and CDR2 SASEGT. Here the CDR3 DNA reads TGTGCCAGCAGTGACCGTACAAGGACTGCCTATGGCTACACCTTC. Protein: CASSDRTRTAYGYTF.

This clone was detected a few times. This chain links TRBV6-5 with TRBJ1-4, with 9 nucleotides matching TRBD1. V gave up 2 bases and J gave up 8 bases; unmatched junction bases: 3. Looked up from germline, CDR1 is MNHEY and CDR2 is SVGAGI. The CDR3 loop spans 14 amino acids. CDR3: CASSYTDRGEKLFF. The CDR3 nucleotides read TGTGCCAGCAGTTACACGGACAGGGGAGAAAAACTGTTTTTT.

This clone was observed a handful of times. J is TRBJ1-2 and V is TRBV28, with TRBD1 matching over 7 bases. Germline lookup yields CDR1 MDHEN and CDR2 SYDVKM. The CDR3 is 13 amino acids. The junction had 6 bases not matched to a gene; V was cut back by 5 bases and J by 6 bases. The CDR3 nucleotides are TGTGCCAGCAGTGAAGGGGGCTCTGATGGCTACACCTTC. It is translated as CASSEGGSDGYTF.

CDR3 nucleotides: TGTGCCAGCCGAGGACAGGGGTCAGGAAACACCATATATTTT. Its translation is CASRGQGSGNTIYF. The chain has TRBV19 and TRBJ1-3; 9 bases fit TRBD1. J gave up 4 bases and V 9 bases, and 7 bases lay outside the gene matches. There are 14 residues in the CDR3. Germline values: CDR1 LNHDA, CDR2 SQIVND (reference sequence).

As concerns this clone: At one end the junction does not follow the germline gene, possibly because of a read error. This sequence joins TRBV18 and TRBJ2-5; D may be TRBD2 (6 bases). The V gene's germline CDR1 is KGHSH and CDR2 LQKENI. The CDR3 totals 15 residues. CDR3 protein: CASSPPGRGGESFHF. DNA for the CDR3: TGTGCCAGCTCACCACCGGGGAGAGGCGGGGAGTCCTTTCACTTC.

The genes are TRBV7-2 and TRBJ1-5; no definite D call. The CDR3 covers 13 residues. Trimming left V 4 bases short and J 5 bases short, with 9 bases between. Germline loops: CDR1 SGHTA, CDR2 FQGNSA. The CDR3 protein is CASSSGLYQPQHF. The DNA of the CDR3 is TGTGCCAGCAGCTCCGGACTGTATCAGCCCCAGCATTTT.

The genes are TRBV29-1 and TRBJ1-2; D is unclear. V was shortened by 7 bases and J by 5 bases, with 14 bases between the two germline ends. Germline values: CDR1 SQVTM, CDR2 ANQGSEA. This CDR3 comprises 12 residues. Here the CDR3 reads CSADPGGYGYTF. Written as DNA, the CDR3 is TGCAGCGCCGACCCGGGCGGGTATGGCTACACCTTC.

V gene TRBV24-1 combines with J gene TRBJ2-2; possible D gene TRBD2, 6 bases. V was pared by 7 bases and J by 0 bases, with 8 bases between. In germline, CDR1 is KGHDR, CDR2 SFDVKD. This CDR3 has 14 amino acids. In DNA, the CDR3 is TGTGCCACCAGCGGGGGAACGAACACCGGGGAGCTGTTTTTT. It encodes CATSGGTNTGELFF.

Here the CDR3 DNA reads TGTGCCAGCAGCGATCGAAGAGCCTCCGGGACAGTGAACTCTGGAAACACCATATATTTT. As protein: CASSDRRASGTVNSGNTIYF. This chain links TRBV9 with TRBJ1-3; 7 bases agree with TRBD1. This CDR3 is 20 amino acids long. With V trimmed by 3 bases and J by 0 bases, 18 bases remained unmatched. CDR1 is SGDLS, CDR2 YYNGEE, per germline.

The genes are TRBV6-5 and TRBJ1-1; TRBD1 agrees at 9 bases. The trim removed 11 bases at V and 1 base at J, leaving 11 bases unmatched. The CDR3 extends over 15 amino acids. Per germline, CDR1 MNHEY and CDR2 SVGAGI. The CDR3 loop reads CAGSRGQGTNTEAFF. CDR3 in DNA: TGTGCCGGTTCACGTGGACAGGGGACGAACACTGAAGCTTTCTTT.

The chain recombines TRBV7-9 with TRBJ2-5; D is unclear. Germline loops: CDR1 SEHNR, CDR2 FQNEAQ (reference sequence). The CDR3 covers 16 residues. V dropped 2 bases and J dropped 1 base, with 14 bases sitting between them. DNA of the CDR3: TGTGCCAGCAGCTTACGGCTAGGAAGTTTCCAAGAGACCCAGTACTTC. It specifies CASSLRLGSFQETQYF. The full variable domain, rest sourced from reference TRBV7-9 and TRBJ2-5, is DTGVSQNPRHKITKRGQNVTFRCDPISEHNRLYWYRQTLGQGPEFLTYFQNEAQLEKSRLLSDRFSAERPKGSFSTLEIQRTEQGDSAMYLCASSLRLGSFQETQYFGPGTRLLVL.

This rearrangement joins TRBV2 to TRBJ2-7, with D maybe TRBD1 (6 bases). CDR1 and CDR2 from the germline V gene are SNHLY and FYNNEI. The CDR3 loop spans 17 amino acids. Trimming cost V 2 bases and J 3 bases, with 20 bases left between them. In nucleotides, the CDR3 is TGTGCCAGCAGTGAACGAAGTCCGAGACAGGAGGACTACGAGCAGTACGTC. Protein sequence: CASSERSPRQEDYEQYV.

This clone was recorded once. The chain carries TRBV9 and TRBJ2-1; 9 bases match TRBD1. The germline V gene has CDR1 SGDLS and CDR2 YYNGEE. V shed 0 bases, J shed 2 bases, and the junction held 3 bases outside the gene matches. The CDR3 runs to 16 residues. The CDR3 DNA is TGTGCCAGCAGCGTAGGGGGACAGGGCCCCTACAATGAGCAGTTCTTC. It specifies CASSVGGQGPYNEQFF.

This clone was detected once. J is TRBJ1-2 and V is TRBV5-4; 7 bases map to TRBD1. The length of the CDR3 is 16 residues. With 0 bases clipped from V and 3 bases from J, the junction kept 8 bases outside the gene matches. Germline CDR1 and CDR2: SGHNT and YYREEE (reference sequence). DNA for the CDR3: TGTGCCAGCAGCTTGGCCCAGGGGGTAATGGACTATGGCTACACCTTC. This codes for CASSLAQGVMDYGYTF.

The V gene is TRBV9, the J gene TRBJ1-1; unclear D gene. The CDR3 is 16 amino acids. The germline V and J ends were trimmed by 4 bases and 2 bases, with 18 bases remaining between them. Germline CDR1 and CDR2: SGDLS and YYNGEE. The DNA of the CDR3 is TGTGCCAGCAGCCCCAGTCTGGGTGTAGCTAACACTGAAGCTTTCTTT. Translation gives CASSPSLGVANTEAFF.

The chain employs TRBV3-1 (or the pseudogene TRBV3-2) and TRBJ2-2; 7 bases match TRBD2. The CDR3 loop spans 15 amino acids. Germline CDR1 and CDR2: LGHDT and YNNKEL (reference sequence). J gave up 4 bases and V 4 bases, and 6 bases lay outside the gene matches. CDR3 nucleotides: TGTGCCAGCAGCCCTCTGGGAGGGACCACCGGGGAGCTGTTTTTT. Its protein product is CASSPLGGTTGELFF.

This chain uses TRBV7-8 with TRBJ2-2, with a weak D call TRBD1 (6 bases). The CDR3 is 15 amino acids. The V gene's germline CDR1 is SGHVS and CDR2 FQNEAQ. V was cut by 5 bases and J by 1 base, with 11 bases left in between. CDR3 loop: CASSPEGVNTGELFF. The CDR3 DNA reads TGTGCCAGCAGCCCCGAGGGGGTGAACACCGGGGAGCTGTTTTTT.

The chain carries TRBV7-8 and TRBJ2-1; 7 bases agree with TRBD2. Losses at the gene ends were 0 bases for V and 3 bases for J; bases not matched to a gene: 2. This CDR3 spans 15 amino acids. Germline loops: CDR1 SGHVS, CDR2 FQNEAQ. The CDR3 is CASSLAPGGYNEQFF. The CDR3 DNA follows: TGTGCCAGCAGCTTAGCGCCGGGGGGCTACAATGAGCAGTTCTTC.

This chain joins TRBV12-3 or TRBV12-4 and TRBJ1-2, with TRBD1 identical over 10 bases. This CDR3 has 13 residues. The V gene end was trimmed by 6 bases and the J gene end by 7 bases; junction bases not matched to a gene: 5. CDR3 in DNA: TGTGCCAGCAGGGGACAGGGGACGGGTGGCTACACCTTC. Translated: CASRGQGTGGYTF.

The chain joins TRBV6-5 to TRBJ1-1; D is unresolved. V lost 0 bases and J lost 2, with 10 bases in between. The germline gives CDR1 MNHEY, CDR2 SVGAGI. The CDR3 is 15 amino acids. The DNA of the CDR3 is TGTGCCAGCAGTTACTCGAAAAACAGTAACACTGAAGCTTTCTTT. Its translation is CASSYSKNSNTEAFF.

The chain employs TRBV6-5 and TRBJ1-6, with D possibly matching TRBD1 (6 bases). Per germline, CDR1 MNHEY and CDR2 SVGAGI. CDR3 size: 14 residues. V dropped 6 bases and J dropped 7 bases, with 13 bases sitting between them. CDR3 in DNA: TGTGCCAGCAGCGACAGGCGGGGGAATTCACCCCTCCACTTT. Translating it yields CASSDRRGNSPLHF.